This T cell receptor (beta chain) emerged from a study of graft-versus-host responses after intestinal transplantation. Study-level background: Each recipient received anti-thymocyte globulin induction, then tacrolimus and steroids for 2 to 4 years. Notes on the study in general: Graft-donor T cell macrochimerism in patients accompanied high graft-versus-host to host-versus-graft clonal ratios in allografts.

Trimming removed 5 bases from V and 4 bases from J, with 18 bases in between. CDR1 and CDR2 (germline): MNHEY, SMNVEV (reference sequence). There are 15 residues in the CDR3. The assay was immunoSEQ multiplex PCR, and TCRdb's table has in-frame clones only and misses some. The table records 80,000 to 100,000 clones, about 94% of them present only once. On this clone itself: As yet, its antigen is unknown.

The chain uses TRBV27 and TRBJ2-7; D perhaps matches TRBD2 (6 bases). The TCR comes from a human donor who received an intestinal transplant. The material sequenced was unstimulated CD4+ T cells sorted from spleen or lymph node cells, taken before intestinal transplant. The DNA of the CDR3 is TGTGCCAGCAGTGCGTGGGGGGAGTTAAGGTACGAGCAGTACTTC. Encoded protein: CASSAWGELRYEQYF.